The TCR beta chain described here comes from a study of cytomegalovirus exposure and HLA in healthy donors. Overall study results and limits: An analysis was carried out at a later point. It showed that HLA-associated TCR beta chains were more clonally expanded than equally common non-associated chains. Several top significant clusters appeared, in a later analysis, to be linked to common viral pathogens. A later analysis linked a missense variant in DCLRE1C to the trimming of TCR beta V and J genes. Immune exposure was documented only through CMV serostatus.

PCR primers comprised 60 Vbeta and 13 Jbeta primers. Clones were read by immunoSEQ multiplex PCR, and TCRdb kept only the in-frame ones, dropping some. The table has 150,000 to 200,000 clones, about four fifths seen once. Concerning this clone: Its antigen is not identified.

This sequence originates from a male donor in good health and CMV-seronegative. Sequencing was done on a sample of PBMCs.

DNA for the CDR3: TGTGCCAGCAGTTTTCCGGGGGGGGGATCATACACAGATACGCAGTATTTT. It encodes CASSFPGGGSYTDTQYF. The chain has TRBV27 and TRBJ2-3; TRBD2 aligns across 8 bases. Germline V gene lookup returns CDR1 MNHEY and CDR2 SMNVEV (reference sequence). This CDR3 region has 17 residues. The V and J ends lost 3 bases and 2 bases, in that order; junction bases with no gene match: 10.